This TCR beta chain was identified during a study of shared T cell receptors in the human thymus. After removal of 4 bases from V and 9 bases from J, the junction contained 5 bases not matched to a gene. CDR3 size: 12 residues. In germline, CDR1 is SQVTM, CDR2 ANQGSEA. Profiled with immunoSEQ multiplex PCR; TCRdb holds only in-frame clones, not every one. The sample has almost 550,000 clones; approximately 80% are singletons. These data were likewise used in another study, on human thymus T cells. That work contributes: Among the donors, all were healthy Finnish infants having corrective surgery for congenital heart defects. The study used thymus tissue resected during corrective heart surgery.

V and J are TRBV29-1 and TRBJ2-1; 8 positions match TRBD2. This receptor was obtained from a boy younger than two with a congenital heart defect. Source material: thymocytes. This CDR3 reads CSVVAGGGEQFF. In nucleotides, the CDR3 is TGCAGCGTTGTTGCGGGAGGAGGTGAGCAGTTCTTC.